Following are 22 T cell receptor beta chains from one sample sequenced in a study of blood T cell repertoires in COVID-19. Clones were read by immunoSEQ multiplex PCR, and TCRdb kept only the in-frame ones, dropping some. Of more than 140,000 clones listed, roughly 88% are singletons. The sample was peripheral blood. The receptor source for this set is a woman in her sixties with acute or convalescent COVID-19.

The chain employs TRBV7-8 and TRBJ1-3, with TRBD1 matching 9 bases. This CDR3 has 15 residues. V shed 0 bases and J 8 bases; nucleotides not matched to a gene: 5. The V gene's germline CDR1 is SGHVS and CDR2 FQNEAQ. CDR3 in amino acids: CASSLAWTGEDTIYF. The DNA of the CDR3 is TGTGCCAGCAGCTTAGCCTGGACAGGGGAGGACACCATATATTTT.

The chain has TRBV7-4 and TRBJ2-7; no firm D call. The CDR3 loop spans 16 amino acids. The V gene's germline CDR1 is SGHVT and CDR2 SQSDAQ. The ends were cut back, 1 base at V and 0 bases at J, with 13 bases in the middle. The CDR3 reads CASSLVKRYVSYEQYF. Here the CDR3 DNA reads TGTGCCAGCAGCTTAGTTAAGAGGTACGTCTCCTACGAGCAGTACTTC.

This clone was counted a single time. The chain recombines TRBV28 with TRBJ1-2; the D is unclear. V lost 7 bases, J lost 5 bases, and 8 bases lay in between. Germline loops: CDR1 MDHEN, CDR2 SYDVKM. This CDR3 spans 11 amino acids. CDR3 bases: TGTGCCAGCACCAGCGATTATGGCTACACCTTC. Translation: CASTSDYGYTF.

The rearrangement joins TRBV5-1 to TRBJ1-4; 10 bases line up with TRBD1. The CDR3 consists of 18 residues. CDR1 is SGHRS, CDR2 YFSETQ, per germline. The V segment lost 4 bases and the J segment 7 bases; nucleotides outside the gene matches: 16. CDR3 protein: CASSLTPRRQGAREKLFF. CDR3 in DNA: TGCGCCAGCAGCCTCACTCCCCGCAGACAGGGGGCGCGTGAAAAACTGTTTTTT.

V is TRBV5-1 and J is TRBJ2-1, with D possibly TRBD2 on 7 matching bases. Germline assignment: CDR1 SGHRS and CDR2 YFSETQ. V gave up 0 bases and J gave up 8 bases, with 18 bases separating them. CDR3 length equals 16 residues. CDR3 protein: CASSLVLGGGQDEQFF. DNA for the CDR3: TGCGCCAGCAGCTTGGTTCTGGGAGGGGGTCAGGATGAGCAGTTCTTC.

The J gene is TRBJ2-2, the V gene TRBV27; 7 bases match TRBD1. Germline V CDR1 and CDR2: MNHEY, SMNVEV (reference sequence). The CDR3 has 16 residues. The junction had 8 bases not matched to a gene; V was cut back by 4 bases and J by 3 bases. DNA for the CDR3: TGTGCCAGCAGTTATTGGCAGGGGGATTACACCGGGGAGCTGTTTTTT. Translation gives CASSYWQGDYTGELFF.

V gene TRBV19 combines with J gene TRBJ1-6; D call uncertain. Per germline, CDR1 LNHDA and CDR2 SQIVND (reference sequence). CDR3 length: 13 residues. The germline V and J ends were trimmed by 5 bases and 7 bases, with 9 bases remaining between them. The CDR3 is CASSSGWNSPLHF. The CDR3 DNA reads TGTGCCAGTAGTTCGGGGTGGAATTCACCCCTCCACTTT.

This clone was detected only once. The chain links TRBV19 to TRBJ1-4; TRBD1 matches at 9 bases. CDR1 LNHDA and CDR2 SQIVND come from the germline V gene (reference sequence). The V gene end was trimmed by 6 bases and the J gene end by 5 bases; junction bases not matched to a gene: 7. This CDR3 region has 15 residues. The CDR3 DNA is TGTGCCAGTAGGCCTACCGGGACAGGGAATGAAAAACTGTTTTTT. Its protein product is CASRPTGTGNEKLFF.

The chain employs TRBV4-3 and TRBJ1-2, with 7 bases aligning to TRBD1. The germline gives CDR1 LGHNA, CDR2 YSLEER. This CDR3 is 15 amino acids long. With 0 bases clipped from V and 4 bases from J, the junction kept 5 bases outside the gene matches. CDR3 nucleotide sequence: TGCGCCAGCAGCCAAGATACACAGGGGATCTATGGCTACACCTTC. Its protein is CASSQDTQGIYGYTF.

The J gene is TRBJ2-3, the V gene TRBV5-1; 9 bases match TRBD2. The CDR3 totals 18 residues. The germline CDR1 and CDR2 sequences are SGHRS and YFSETQ. The V segment lost 2 bases and the J segment 3 bases; nucleotides outside the gene matches: 13. As DNA, the CDR3 is TGCGCCAGCAGCTTCGCGGGGGGGCCAGGTATCCAAACAGATACGCAGTATTTT. Translation gives CASSFAGGPGIQTDTQYF.

This rearrangement joins TRBV6-2 or TRBV6-3 to TRBJ1-1, with a possible D match to TRBD1 (5 bases). The germline gives CDR1 MNHEY, CDR2 SVGEGT. This CDR3 is 13 amino acids long. V shed 5 bases and J shed 3 bases, with 10 bases lying between them. The chain's CDR3 is CASSLDRYTEAFF. The CDR3 DNA follows: TGTGCCAGCAGTCTCGACAGATACACTGAAGCTTTCTTT.

The chain uses TRBV28 and TRBJ1-6; tentatively, D is TRBD1 (5 bases). Germline loops: CDR1 MDHEN, CDR2 SYDVKM. V lost 7 bases to trimming and J lost 5 bases, with 21 bases between them. The CDR3 is made up of 17 amino acids. CDR3 sequence: CASKRGLLIGHNSPLHF. The CDR3 DNA follows: TGTGCCAGCAAACGGGGACTCCTCATCGGGCATAATTCACCCCTCCACTTT.

The chain joins TRBV28 to TRBJ2-7; 7 bases match TRBD2. The CDR3 is 15 residues long. V lost 7 bases, J lost 0 bases, and 9 bases stayed unmatched. Germline V gene lookup returns CDR1 MDHEN and CDR2 SYDVKM. The CDR3 loop reads CASTESGESSYEQYF. The CDR3 region has the DNA TGTGCCAGCACGGAGAGCGGGGAGAGCTCCTACGAGCAGTACTTC.

This chain connects TRBV6-1 to TRBJ1-2; D is perhaps TRBD1 (6 bases). The germline V gene encodes CDR1 MNHNS and CDR2 SASEGT. This CDR3 contains 15 residues. Between the trimmed V and J ends, which lost 3 bases and 3 bases, there was a span of 14 bases. The CDR3 sequence: CASSEGATQHYGYTF. The CDR3 bases are TGTGCCAGCAGTGAGGGGGCAACTCAGCACTATGGCTACACCTTC.

The chain has TRBV5-4 and TRBJ1-3, with 7 bases fitting TRBD1. Germline V gene sequence: CDR1 SGHNT, CDR2 YYREEE (reference sequence). This CDR3 spans 17 amino acids. V was pared by 4 bases and J by 0 bases, with 10 bases of the junction left unmatched. CDR3: CASSLGGDSLSGNTIYF. For the CDR3, the DNA is TGTGCCAGCAGCCTAGGAGGGGACAGTCTCTCTGGAAACACCATATATTTT.

As regards this clone: The junction shows a germline mismatch at one end, possibly a read error. The chain recombines TRBV7-7 with TRBJ2-2; D ambiguous. Per the germline V gene, CDR1 is SSHAT and CDR2 is FNYEAQ (reference sequence). CDR3 length: 12 amino acids. CDR3 sequence (DNA): TGTGCTAGCAGAGGCCGCGGCGGGGAGCTGTTTTTT. Translated: CASRGRGGELFF.

Comment on this clone: Other nucleotide sequences from this sample produce the same CDR3. The V call is TRBV5-4, the J call TRBJ1-1; D ambiguous. V lost 2 bases and J 0 bases, leaving 5 bases between the germline ends. The CDR3 covers 13 residues. CDR1 and CDR2 from the germline V gene are SGHNT and YYREEE (reference sequence). For the CDR3, the DNA is TGTGCCAGCAGCTTTTCCGTGAACACTGAAGCTTTCTTT. It specifies CASSFSVNTEAFF.

V is TRBV9 and J is TRBJ1-1, with D possibly matching TRBD1 (6 bases). The V gene lost 2 bases and the J gene lost 8 bases, with 16 bases spanning the gap. Germline assignment: CDR1 SGDLS and CDR2 YYNGEE. The CDR3 contains 14 residues. CDR3 nucleotide sequence: TGTGCCAGCAGCGTGTCCGGGACATACCAAGAAGCTTTCTTT. Residues: CASSVSGTYQEAFF.

This clone was seen a single time. This sequence joins TRBV2 and TRBJ2-2; 10 bases align to TRBD1. Germline CDR1 is SNHLY and CDR2 is FYNNEI. With 6 bases clipped from V and 0 bases from J, the junction kept 7 bases outside the gene matches. This CDR3 spans 17 amino acids. CDR3 sequence: CASRHRQGAPNTGELFF. CDR3 nucleotides: TGTGCCAGCAGGCACCGACAGGGGGCCCCGAACACCGGGGAGCTGTTTTTT. The variable domain in full, with the rest retrieved from reference TRBV2 and TRBJ2-2, is EPEVTQTPSHQVTQMGQEVILRCVPISNHLYFYWYRQILGQKVEFLVSFYNNEISEKSEIFDDQFSVERPDGSNFTLKIRSTKLEDSAMYFCASRHRQGAPNTGELFFGEGSRLTVL.

This chain connects TRBV7-6 to TRBJ1-1, with D perhaps matching TRBD1 (6 bases). Trimming left V 1 base short and J 1 base short, with 7 bases between. The germline V gene encodes CDR1 SGHVS and CDR2 FNYEAQ. The CDR3 is 14 amino acids. Here the CDR3 reads CASSLVGQNTEAFF. CDR3 sequence (DNA): TGTGCCAGCAGCTTAGTGGGACAGAACACTGAAGCTTTCTTT.

The chain is built from TRBV20-1 and TRBJ1-1; D remains unclear. Germline V gene sequence: CDR1 DFQATT, CDR2 SNEGSKA (reference sequence). Trimming removed 3 bases from V and 13 bases from J, with 15 bases in between. The CDR3 is 11 residues long. Here the CDR3 reads CSARTRAEGFF. The CDR3 DNA sequence: TGCAGTGCTAGGACTCGTGCGGAGGGTTTCTTT.

The chain links TRBV7-9 to TRBJ1-2; D is possibly TRBD1 (6 bases). V dropped 5 bases and J dropped 6 bases, with 10 bases sitting between them. The CDR3 length is 12 residues. Germline loops: CDR1 SEHNR, CDR2 FQNEAQ (reference sequence). The CDR3 coding sequence is TGTGCCAGCAGCGCCAGGGGCGATGGCTACACCTTC. Protein sequence: CASSARGDGYTF.